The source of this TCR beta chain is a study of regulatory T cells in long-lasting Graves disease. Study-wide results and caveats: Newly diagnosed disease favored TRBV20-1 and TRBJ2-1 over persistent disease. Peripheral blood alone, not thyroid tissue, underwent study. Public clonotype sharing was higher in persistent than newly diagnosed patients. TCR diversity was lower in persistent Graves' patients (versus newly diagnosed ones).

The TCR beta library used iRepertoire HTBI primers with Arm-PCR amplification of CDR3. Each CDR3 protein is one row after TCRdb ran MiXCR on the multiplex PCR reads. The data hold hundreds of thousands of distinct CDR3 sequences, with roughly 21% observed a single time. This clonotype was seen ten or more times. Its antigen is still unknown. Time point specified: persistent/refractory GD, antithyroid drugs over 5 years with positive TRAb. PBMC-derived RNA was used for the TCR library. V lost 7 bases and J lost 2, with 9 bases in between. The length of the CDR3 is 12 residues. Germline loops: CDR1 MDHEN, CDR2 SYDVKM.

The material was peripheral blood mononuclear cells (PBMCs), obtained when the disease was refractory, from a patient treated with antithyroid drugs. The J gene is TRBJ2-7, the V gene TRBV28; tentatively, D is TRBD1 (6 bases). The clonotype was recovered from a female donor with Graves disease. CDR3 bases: TGTGCCAGCAAACAGGGTCCCTACGAGCAGTACTTC. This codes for CASKQGPYEQYF.